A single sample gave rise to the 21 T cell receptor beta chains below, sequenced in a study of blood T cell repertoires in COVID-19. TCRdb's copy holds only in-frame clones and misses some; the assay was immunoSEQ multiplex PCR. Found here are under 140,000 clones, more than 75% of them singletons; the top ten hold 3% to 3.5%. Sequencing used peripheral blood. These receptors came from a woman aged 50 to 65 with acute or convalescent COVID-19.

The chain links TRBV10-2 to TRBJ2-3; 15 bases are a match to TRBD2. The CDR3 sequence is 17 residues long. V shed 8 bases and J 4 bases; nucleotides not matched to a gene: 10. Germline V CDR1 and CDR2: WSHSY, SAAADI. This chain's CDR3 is CASGGTSGRSLPDTQYF. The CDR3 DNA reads TGCGCCAGCGGGGGGACTAGCGGGAGGAGTCTCCCAGATACGCAGTATTTT.

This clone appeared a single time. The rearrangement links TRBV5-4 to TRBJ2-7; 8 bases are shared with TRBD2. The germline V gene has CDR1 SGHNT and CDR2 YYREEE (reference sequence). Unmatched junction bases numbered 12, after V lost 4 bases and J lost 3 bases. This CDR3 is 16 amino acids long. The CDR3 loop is CASSPVSAGASYEQYF. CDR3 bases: TGTGCCAGCAGCCCAGTCTCAGCGGGAGCGAGCTACGAGCAGTACTTC. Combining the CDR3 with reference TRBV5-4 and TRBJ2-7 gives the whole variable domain ETGVTQSPTHLIKTRGQQVTLRCSSQSGHNTVSWYQQALGQGPQFIFQYYREEENGRGNFPPRFSGLQFPNYSSELNVNALELDDSALYLCASSPVSAGASYEQYFGPGTRLTVT.

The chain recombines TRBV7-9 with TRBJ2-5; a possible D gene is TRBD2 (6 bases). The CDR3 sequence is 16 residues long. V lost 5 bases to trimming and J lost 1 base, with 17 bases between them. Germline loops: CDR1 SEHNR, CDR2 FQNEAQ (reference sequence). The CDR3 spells CASSPRGSAFQETQYF. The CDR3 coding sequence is TGTGCCAGCAGCCCACGGGGGAGCGCCTTCCAAGAGACCCAGTACTTC. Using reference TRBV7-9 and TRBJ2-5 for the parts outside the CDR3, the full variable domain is DTGVSQNPRHKITKRGQNVTFRCDPISEHNRLYWYRQTLGQGPEFLTYFQNEAQLEKSRLLSDRFSAERPKGSFSTLEIQRTEQGDSAMYLCASSPRGSAFQETQYFGPGTRLLVL.

The CDR3 loop reads CASSLALNEQFF. For the CDR3, the DNA is TGTGCCAGCAGCTTAGCCCTCAATGAGCAGTTCTTC. This chain joins TRBV7-9 and TRBJ2-1; D not certain. Germline CDR1 is SEHNR and CDR2 is FQNEAQ (reference sequence). The ends were cut back, 0 bases at V and 6 bases at J, with 3 bases in the middle. The CDR3 consists of 12 residues.

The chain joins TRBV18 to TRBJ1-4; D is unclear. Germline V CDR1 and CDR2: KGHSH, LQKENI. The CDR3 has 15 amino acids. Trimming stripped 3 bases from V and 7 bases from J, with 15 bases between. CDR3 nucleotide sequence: TGTGCCAGCTCACCCCCCTCTGCAGTTGGTGAAAAACTGTTTTTT. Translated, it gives CASSPPSAVGEKLFF.

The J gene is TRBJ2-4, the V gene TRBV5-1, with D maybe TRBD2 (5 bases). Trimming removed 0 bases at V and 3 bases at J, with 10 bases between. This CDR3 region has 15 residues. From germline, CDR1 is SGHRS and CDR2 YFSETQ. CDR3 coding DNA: TGCGCCAGCAGCTTGGGGAGCGAGGGCAAAAACATTCAGTACTTC. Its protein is CASSLGSEGKNIQYF.

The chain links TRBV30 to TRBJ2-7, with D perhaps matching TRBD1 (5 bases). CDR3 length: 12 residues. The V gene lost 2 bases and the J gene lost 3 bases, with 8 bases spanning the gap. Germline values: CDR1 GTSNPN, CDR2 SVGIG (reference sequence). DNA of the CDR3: TGTGCCTGGAGTTCAGGGAACTACGAGCAGTACTTC. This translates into CAWSSGNYEQYF. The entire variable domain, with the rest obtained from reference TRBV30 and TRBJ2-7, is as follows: SQTIHQWPATLVQPVGSPLSLECTVEGTSNPNLYWYRQAAGRGLQLLFYSVGIGQISSEVPQNLSASRPQDRQFILSSKKLLLSDSGFYLCAWSSGNYEQYFGPGTRLTVT.

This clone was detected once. CDR3 protein: CASRLQGASNYGYTF. Here the CDR3 DNA reads TGTGCCAGCAGATTGCAGGGGGCCTCTAACTATGGCTACACCTTC. This chain links TRBV5-4 with TRBJ1-2; TRBD1 agrees at 8 bases. CDR1 is SGHNT and CDR2 is YYREEE in the germline V gene (reference sequence). V shed 5 bases, J shed 0 bases, and the junction held 6 bases outside the gene matches. The CDR3 length is 15 residues.

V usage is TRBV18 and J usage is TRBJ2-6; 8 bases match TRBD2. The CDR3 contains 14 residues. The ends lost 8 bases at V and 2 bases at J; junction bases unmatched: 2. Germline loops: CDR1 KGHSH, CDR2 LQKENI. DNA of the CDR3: TGTGCCAGCGCCGGGGGGGCTGGGGCCAACGTCCTGACTTTC. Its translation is CASAGGAGANVLTF.

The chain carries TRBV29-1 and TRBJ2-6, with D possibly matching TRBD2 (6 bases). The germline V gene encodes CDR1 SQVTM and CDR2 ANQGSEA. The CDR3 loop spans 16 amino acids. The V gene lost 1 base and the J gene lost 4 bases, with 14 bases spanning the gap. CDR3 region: CSVEGRTREGANVLTF. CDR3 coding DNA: TGCAGCGTTGAAGGTAGGACCCGGGAGGGGGCCAACGTCCTGACTTTC.

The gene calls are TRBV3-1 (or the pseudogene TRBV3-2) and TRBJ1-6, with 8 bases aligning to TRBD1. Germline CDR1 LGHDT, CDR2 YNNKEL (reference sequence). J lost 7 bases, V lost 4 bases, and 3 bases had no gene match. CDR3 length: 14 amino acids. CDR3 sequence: CASSLGQGNSPLHF. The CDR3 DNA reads TGTGCCAGCAGCCTCGGACAGGGAAATTCACCCCTCCACTTT.

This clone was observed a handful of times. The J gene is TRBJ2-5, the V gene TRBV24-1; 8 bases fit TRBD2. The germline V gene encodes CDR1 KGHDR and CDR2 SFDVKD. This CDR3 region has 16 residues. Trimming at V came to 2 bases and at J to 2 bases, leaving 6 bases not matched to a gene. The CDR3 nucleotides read TGTGCCACCAGTGATTACCTAGCGGGCCAACAAGAGACCCAGTACTTC. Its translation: CATSDYLAGQQETQYF.

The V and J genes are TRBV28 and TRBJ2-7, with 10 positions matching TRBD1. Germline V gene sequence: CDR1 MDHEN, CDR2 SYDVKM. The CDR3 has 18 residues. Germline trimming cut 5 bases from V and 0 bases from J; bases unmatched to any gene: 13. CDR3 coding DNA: TGTGCCAGCAGTCCGCCGGGACAGGGGCCGAGAAGCTCCTACGAGCAGTACTTC. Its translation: CASSPPGQGPRSSYEQYF.

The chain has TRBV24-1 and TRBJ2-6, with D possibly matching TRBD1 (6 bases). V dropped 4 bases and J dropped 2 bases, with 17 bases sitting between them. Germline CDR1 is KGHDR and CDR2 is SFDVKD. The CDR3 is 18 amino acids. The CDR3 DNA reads TGTGCCACCAGTGAAGGGGGATTAAGTTTGACTGGGGCCAACGTCCTGACTTTC. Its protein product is CATSEGGLSLTGANVLTF.

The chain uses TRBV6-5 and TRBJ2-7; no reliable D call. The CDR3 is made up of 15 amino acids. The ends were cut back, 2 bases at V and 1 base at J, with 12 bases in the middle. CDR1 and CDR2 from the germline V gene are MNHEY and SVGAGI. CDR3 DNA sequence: TGTGCCAGCAGTTACGCCCTCCTCGGGTCCTACGAGCAGTACTTC. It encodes CASSYALLGSYEQYF.

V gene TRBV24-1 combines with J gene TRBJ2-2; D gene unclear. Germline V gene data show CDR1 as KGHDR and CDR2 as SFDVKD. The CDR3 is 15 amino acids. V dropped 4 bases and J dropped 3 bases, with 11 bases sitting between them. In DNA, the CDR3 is TGTGCCACCAGTGAATTGACATCCGACACCGGGGAGCTGTTTTTT. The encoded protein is CATSELTSDTGELFF.

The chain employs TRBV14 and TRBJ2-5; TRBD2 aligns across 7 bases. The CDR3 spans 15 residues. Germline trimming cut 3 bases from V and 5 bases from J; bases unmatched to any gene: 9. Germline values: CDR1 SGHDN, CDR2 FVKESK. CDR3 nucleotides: TGTGCCAGCAGCCATTACGCGGGAGTAGGGGAGACCCAGTACTTC. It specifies CASSHYAGVGETQYF.

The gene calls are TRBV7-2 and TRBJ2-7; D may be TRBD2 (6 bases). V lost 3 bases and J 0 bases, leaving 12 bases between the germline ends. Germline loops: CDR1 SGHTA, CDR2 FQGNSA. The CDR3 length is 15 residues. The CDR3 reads CASSLVAESSYEQYF. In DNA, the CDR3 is TGTGCCAGCAGCTTGGTAGCGGAAAGCTCCTACGAGCAGTACTTC.

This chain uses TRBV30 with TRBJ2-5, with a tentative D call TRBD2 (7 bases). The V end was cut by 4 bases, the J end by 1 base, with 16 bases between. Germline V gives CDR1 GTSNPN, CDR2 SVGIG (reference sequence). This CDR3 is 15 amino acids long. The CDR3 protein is CAWNLGGASQETQYF. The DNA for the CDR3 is TGTGCCTGGAACCTAGGGGGGGCAAGCCAAGAGACCCAGTACTTC.

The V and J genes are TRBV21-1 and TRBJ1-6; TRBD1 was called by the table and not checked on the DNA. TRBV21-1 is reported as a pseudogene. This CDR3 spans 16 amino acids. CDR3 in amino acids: CASSKVLGQGASPLHF. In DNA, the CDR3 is TGTGCCAGCAGCAAAGTTCTGGGACAGGGGGCTTCACCCCTCCACTTT.

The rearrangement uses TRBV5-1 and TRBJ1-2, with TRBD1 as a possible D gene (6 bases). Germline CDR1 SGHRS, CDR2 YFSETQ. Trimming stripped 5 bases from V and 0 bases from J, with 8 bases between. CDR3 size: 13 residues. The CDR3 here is CASRTGANYGYTF. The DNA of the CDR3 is TGCGCCAGCAGGACAGGAGCTAACTATGGCTACACCTTC.